This T cell receptor beta chain came from a study of CD8 T cells in ankylosing spondylitis. With 6 bases removed from V and 6 bases from J, the gap between germline ends came to 18 bases. This CDR3 has 15 amino acids. Germline loops: CDR1 LGHNA, CDR2 YNFKEQ. Notes on this clonotype: Its specificity is unknown.

One entry per CDR3 protein results from TCRdb running MiXCR on the 5' RACE reads. Of around 100,000 distinct CDR3 sequences listed, less than 25% are singletons. Study-level points and caveats: Disease-associated clones were reportedly significantly overrepresented in matched ankylosing spondylitis synovial fluid.

This TCR was sampled from a male donor with ankylosing spondylitis. Material for sequencing was synovial fluid, either unsorted or a sorted T cell fraction (not recorded which). V is TRBV4-2 and J is TRBJ1-5; possible D gene TRBD1, 6 bases. CDR3 sequence (DNA): TGTGCCAGCAGTTTGGGGTCAGGGGACCGTCAGCCCCAGCATTTT. Translating gives CASSLGSGDRQPQHF.